Below, one T cell receptor beta chain is given with its context. Per the original data handling: Reference gene primers were amplified, and this amplification served to estimate nucleated cell counts. Sequencing used immunoSEQ multiplex PCR; TCRdb keeps in-frame clones, though not all of them. From that table come the V and J calls and clone size; the DNA was used to work out D and trimming. This sample has some 270,000 clones; roughly 90% occur once, and the top ten carry around 2.3%. Patients in Seattle were enrolled during active infection, then followed longitudinally. The source of the sample is a study of blood T cell repertoires in COVID-19. Study at large: Samples came from the United States, Italy and Spain, spanning acute and convalescent COVID-19. PBMCs, B-cell-depleted T cells, or T cells provided the cDNA or gDNA that made up the material.

CDR1 LNHDA and CDR2 SQIVND come from the germline V gene (reference sequence). The CDR3 is made up of 14 amino acids. Germline trimming cut 10 bases from V and 2 bases from J; bases unmatched to any gene: 10. The chain joins TRBV19 to TRBJ1-2, with 7 bases aligning to TRBD1. The TCR originated in an older woman with COVID-19, enrolled during active disease. The material sequenced was peripheral blood. The CDR3 loop is CATSGQVSNYGYTF. CDR3 nucleotides: TGTGCCACCAGCGGACAGGTTAGCAACTATGGCTACACCTTC.